The 7 T cell receptor beta chains given below trace back to one sample, sequenced in a study of T cells in Graves' hyperthyroidism and ophthalmopathy (dated by TCRdb to about 2019). The library came from multiplex PCR. This sample was sequenced with an Illumina HiSeq 2000. Amplification of TCR beta CDR3 regions was carried out from RNA transcripts. The first round of RT-PCR for the TCR CDR3 was performed with the HTBI primer set and the Qiagen OneStep RT-PCR kit. In TCRdb, the public reads were trimmed at Q25 with fastp and aligned with MiXCR, with productive beta chains retained. Under each unique CDR3 protein, matching rows form one entry showing the most common genes and DNA. Recorded for this sample are about 640,000 distinct CDR3 sequences; about 20% of them occurred a single time. Roughly 30% of the sample belongs to the ten largest clones. Sequenced: blood. The origin of the receptors is a man aged 25-45 years with Graves' ophthalmopathy.

This clonotype was seen only a few times. This chain uses TRBV27 with TRBJ1-5, with TRBD1 as a possible D gene (6 bases). V lost 7 bases and J 7 bases, leaving 17 bases between the germline ends. The CDR3 is made up of 14 amino acids. Germline V gene sequence: CDR1 MNHEY, CDR2 SMNVEV (reference sequence). DNA of the CDR3: TGTGCCAGCATGGGGGGCTCTATAGGACAGCCCCAGCATTTT. This gives the protein CASMGGSIGQPQHF.

The rearrangement links TRBV5-6 to TRBJ2-7; 7 bases match TRBD2. The CDR3 is made up of 14 amino acids. The V segment lost 4 bases and the J segment 2 bases; nucleotides outside the gene matches: 6. In germline, CDR1 is SGHDT, CDR2 YYEEEE. In DNA, the CDR3 is TGTGCCAGCAGCCGACTAGCCTCGGCCTACGAGCAGTACTTC. This gives the protein CASSRLASAYEQYF.

This chain joins TRBV12-3 or TRBV12-4 and TRBJ2-1, with TRBD2 matching over 8 bases. J lost 7 bases, V lost 3 bases, and 5 bases had no gene match. CDR3 length equals 14 residues. The CDR3 reads CASSFSGINNEQFF. In nucleotides, the CDR3 is TGTGCCAGCAGTTTTAGCGGGATTAATAATGAGCAGTTCTTC.

This clonotype was recorded a few times. This may be a read error: a much more frequent sequence differs by one nucleotide. The rearrangement links TRBV3-1 to TRBJ2-2; 10 nucleotides match TRBD2. The CDR3 length is 16 residues. After removal of 5 bases from V and 4 bases from J, the junction contained 7 bases not matched to a gene. From germline, CDR1 is LGHDT and CDR2 YNNKEL (reference sequence). CDR3 sequence reads: CASSFGLAEGTGELFF. The DNA of the CDR3 is TGTGCCAGCAGCTTCGGACTAGCGGAAGGCACCGGGGAGCTGTTTTTT.

This clonotype was observed a handful of times. The chain combines TRBV5-1 with TRBJ2-5; 9 bases agree with TRBD1. The CDR3 is 15 amino acids. V gave up 3 bases and J gave up 4 bases; unmatched junction bases: 7. Per germline, CDR1 SGHRS and CDR2 YFSETQ. The CDR3 here is CASSSGQGIGETQYF. The CDR3 region has the DNA TGCGCCAGCAGCTCCGGACAGGGGATAGGAGAGACCCAGTACTTC. Together with reference TRBV5-1 and TRBJ2-5, the CDR3 gives the full variable domain: KAGVTQTPRYLIKTRGQQVTLSCSPISGHRSVSWYQQTPGQGLQFLFEYFSETQRNKGNFPGRFSGRQFSNSRSEMNVSTLELGDSALYLCASSSGQGIGETQYFGPGTRLLVL.

As concerns this clonotype: A much larger clone lies one base from this, so it may be a read error. The chain is built from TRBV2 and TRBJ2-7; tentatively, D is TRBD1 (5 bases). This CDR3 comprises 13 residues. CDR1 is SNHLY, CDR2 FYNNEI, per germline. CDR3 protein: CVSRYRGSSEQYF. CDR3 in DNA: TGTGTCAGCAGGTATAGGGGTTCTAGCGAGCAGTACTTC.

The sample holds many counts of this clonotype. This chain joins TRBV3-1 and TRBJ1-5; perhaps TRBD1 as D (5 bases). Germline lookup yields CDR1 LGHDT and CDR2 YNNKEL (reference sequence). Trimming shortened V by 2 bases and J by 7 bases, and 9 bases separated the two germline ends. The CDR3 is made up of 13 amino acids. The CDR3: CASSQQGNQPQHF. In nucleotides, the CDR3 is TGTGCCAGCAGCCAACAGGGTAACCAGCCCCAGCATTTT.